The T cell receptor (beta chain) under discussion was sequenced for a study of molecular identifiers for immune sequencing clone quantification. Study background: Replicates involved a five-way split of RNA from about 20,000 or 100,000 naive CD8 cells, with sequencing of four. Study-wide points: Effector cells had over 98% of their molecules in clones above 20 RNA copies, while naive cells had under 1%. Sharing of a barcode by identical TCR molecules could cause highly expanded clone sizes to be underestimated.

CDR1 is LNHDA, CDR2 SQIVND, per germline (reference sequence). This CDR3 contains 15 residues. The V and J ends lost 3 bases and 4 bases, in that order; junction bases with no gene match: 4. Previously described methods and listed TCR primers were used for bulk TCR libraries. Each CDR3 protein is one row after TCRdb ran MiXCR on the PCR reads. This table has some 680,000 distinct CDR3 sequences, 25% appearing once. Concerning this clonotype itself: What it binds is unknown.

This TCR came from a human donor in good health. Some libraries in this study had Jurkat cell RNA spiked in. This rearrangement joins TRBV19 to TRBJ2-2; 8 positions match TRBD1. Sequenced input: naive CD8+ T cells from blood, with Jurkat cell RNA spiked in. As to subset: FACS-sorted CD8+CD4-CCR7+CD45RA+ naive T cells. CDR3: CASSMGQVITGELFF. Here the CDR3 DNA reads TGTGCCAGTAGTATGGGACAGGTGATCACCGGGGAGCTGTTTTTT.